This T cell receptor beta chain was sequenced during a study of tissue T cells after allogeneic stem cell transplantation. V lost 0 bases and J lost 3, with 9 bases in between. There are 15 residues in the CDR3. Germline CDR1 and CDR2: NNHNN and SYGAGS (reference sequence). As to time point: mouse harvest day 14 after allogeneic transplant. The graft held 10^6 splenic CD5+ T cells and 10^7 T-cell-depleted bone marrow cells. B6 (H2b) cells into BALB/c (H2d) mice; tissues taken at day 7 or 14. On this clone itself: Antigen: not known. Gene names refer to mouse genes. The sequence runs out 1 residue before the end of the CDR3; the remainder is reconstructed from the germline J gene.

Sequencing of TCRbeta CDR3 at survey depth gave sequences and template counts. Here immunoSEQ multiplex PCR was the method, and the copy in TCRdb shows in-frame clones only, minus some. The sample has around 1,800 clones, 45% to 55% seen once; the top ten hold about 28%. General study findings and limits: Within patients, tissue anatomy strongly shaped TCR repertoire composition. Shared clones across patients were few; motif clustering revealed tissue-specific shared signatures.

The sample comprised gut tissue. The chain employs TRBV13-2 and TRBJ1-4, with D perhaps matching TRBD1 (5 bases). This sequence originates from a female BALB/c mouse given C57BL/6 T cells with graft-versus-host disease after an allogeneic hematopoietic cell transplant. Incomplete CDR3 DNA: TGTGCCAGCGGTGATGGATGGGGCGCCAACGAAAGATTATTT. It encodes CASGDGWGANERLF. The full CDR3 protein reads CASGDGWGANERLFF.